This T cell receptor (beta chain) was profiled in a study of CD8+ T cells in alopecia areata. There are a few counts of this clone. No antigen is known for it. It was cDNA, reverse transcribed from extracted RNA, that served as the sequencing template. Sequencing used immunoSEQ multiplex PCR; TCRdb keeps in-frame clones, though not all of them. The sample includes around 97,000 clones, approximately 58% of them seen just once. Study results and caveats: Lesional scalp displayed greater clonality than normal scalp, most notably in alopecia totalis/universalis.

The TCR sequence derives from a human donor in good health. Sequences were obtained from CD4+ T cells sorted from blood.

CDR3 nucleotides: TGTGCCAGCAGCCAAGCGGGACCCGGACTAGCGGGTCCTGGGACCCAGTACTTC. Protein sequence: CASSQAGPGLAGPGTQYF. The chain uses TRBV4-2 and TRBJ2-5, with TRBD2 matching 11 bases. V lost 1 base, J lost 7 bases, and 14 bases stayed unmatched. This CDR3 has 18 amino acids. Germline V gives CDR1 LGHNA, CDR2 YNFKEQ.